This TCR beta chain was sequenced in a study of blood T cell repertoires in COVID-19. Study details: The analysed material was cDNA or gDNA that came from T cells, B-cell-depleted T cells, or PBMCs.

The J segment lost 4 bases and the V segment lost 4 bases, leaving 19 bases of the junction unmatched. CDR3 length equals 19 residues. CDR1 is SGHAT and CDR2 is FQNNGV in the germline V gene. Sequenced by immunoSEQ multiplex PCR; TCRdb stores in-frame clones only, minus some. The sample carries about 150,000 clones, around three quarters recorded once. The origin of this receptor is a man aged 60-69 years with acute or convalescent COVID-19. The sample was peripheral blood. The rearrangement joins TRBV11-2 to TRBJ1-2; 9 nucleotides agree with TRBD1. This CDR3 is CASSSQPVDRGAPPYGYTF. CDR3 nucleotide sequence: TGTGCCAGCAGCTCCCAACCCGTGGACAGGGGCGCCCCACCCTATGGCTACACCTTC.